Each of the 23 T cell receptor beta chains below was sequenced from the same sample in a study of blood T cell repertoires in COVID-19. Libraries were prepared by immunoSEQ multiplex PCR; TCRdb keeps only in-frame clonotypes and omits some of them. This sample has more than 150,000 clones; 75% to 90% occur once, and the top ten carry 2% to 2.5%. The sequencing sample was made of peripheral blood. These receptors were obtained from a man aged 65-85 years with active or convalescent COVID-19.

J is TRBJ2-2 and V is TRBV10-3; D possibly corresponds to TRBD2 (5 bases). The CDR3 has 16 amino acids. V was shortened by 2 bases and J by 7 bases, with 17 bases between the two germline ends. CDR1 ENHRY and CDR2 SYGVKD come from the germline V gene. The DNA for the CDR3 is TGTGCCATCAGTGAGGGGAGTAGCGAGAGAGGCGGGGAGCTGTTTTTT. It specifies CAISEGSSERGGELFF.

The chain combines TRBV5-1 with TRBJ1-4; 7 nucleotides align to TRBD1. Germline CDR1 SGHRS, CDR2 YFSETQ. CDR3 length: 15 residues. After removal of 4 bases from V and 5 bases from J, the junction contained 8 bases not matched to a gene. Here the CDR3 reads CASSRAGQSNEKLFF. In DNA form, the CDR3 reads TGCGCCAGCAGCCGCGCGGGACAGTCAAATGAAAAACTGTTTTTT.

CDR3 in amino acids: CASSGRTGPLGLTEAFF. DNA of the CDR3: TGTGCCAGCAGCGGACGGACAGGGCCCCTTGGTTTAACTGAAGCTTTCTTT. J is TRBJ1-1 and V is TRBV6-2 or TRBV6-3, with 8 bases fitting TRBD1. Germline loops: CDR1 MNHEY, CDR2 SVGEGT. This CDR3 has 17 residues. With 6 bases clipped from V and 5 bases from J, the junction kept 17 bases outside the gene matches.

Remarks on this clone: The sample carries other DNA sequences with the same CDR3. The chain has TRBV6-5 and TRBJ2-7; TRBD1 matches 7 bases. After removal of 6 bases from V and 0 bases from J, the junction contained 2 bases not matched to a gene. Germline assignment: CDR1 MNHEY and CDR2 SVGAGI. The CDR3 is 13 amino acids. CDR3 DNA: TGTGCCAGCAGGGCAGGGGGCTCCTACGAGCAGTACTTC. It translates to CASRAGGSYEQYF.

The chain recombines TRBV7-8 with TRBJ2-2; the match to TRBD2 covers 7 bases. This CDR3 spans 14 amino acids. Germline-derived CDR1 and CDR2 are SGHVS and FQNEAQ. V lost 4 bases and J lost 5; bases outside the gene matches: 4. CDR3 nucleotide sequence: TGTGCCAGCAGCTCGGGGCGGGGGACCGGGGAGCTGTTTTTT. Protein sequence: CASSSGRGTGELFF.

The gene calls are TRBV6-2 or TRBV6-3 and TRBJ2-5; D might be TRBD1 (5 bases). This CDR3 region has 17 residues. V shed 2 bases and J shed 5 bases, with 21 bases lying between them. CDR1 and CDR2 from the germline V gene are MNHEY and SVGEGT. CDR3 coding DNA: TGTGCCAGCAGTTACCCAACGGACACCCCGGTGGGGGAGACCCAGTACTTC. Protein sequence: CASSYPTDTPVGETQYF.

The chain combines TRBV5-1 with TRBJ1-2; the D gene is possibly TRBD1 (6 bases). The length of the CDR3 is 14 residues. V shed 0 bases and J shed 7 bases, with 13 bases lying between them. Germline V CDR1 and CDR2: SGHRS, YFSETQ. Here the CDR3 DNA reads TGCGCCAGCAGCTTGGCCGGACAGCAAATTGGCTACACCTTC. This codes for CASSLAGQQIGYTF.

The chain uses TRBV10-3 and TRBJ2-6; 8 nucleotides align to TRBD1. The V gene's germline CDR1 is ENHRY and CDR2 SYGVKD. V was clipped by 5 bases and J by 0 bases; unmatched bases: 9. CDR3 size: 18 residues. CDR3 sequence: CAISRGQGMSSGANVLTF. DNA for the CDR3: TGTGCCATCAGTCGAGGACAGGGCATGAGCTCTGGGGCCAACGTCCTGACTTTC.

The V gene is TRBV30, the J gene TRBJ1-1; D is uncertain. Germline loops: CDR1 GTSNPN, CDR2 SVGIG (reference sequence). This CDR3 has 15 amino acids. Trimming took off 3 bases at V and 0 bases at J, with 14 bases between the two ends. The CDR3 is CAWSDFGLMNTEAFF. In DNA, the CDR3 is TGTGCCTGGAGCGACTTCGGACTGATGAACACTGAAGCTTTCTTT.

The genes are TRBV11-2 and TRBJ2-7; 7 positions match TRBD1. Germline assignment: CDR1 SGHAT and CDR2 FQNNGV. J lost 3 bases, V lost 4 bases, and 12 bases had no gene match. The CDR3 loop spans 16 amino acids. DNA for the CDR3: TGTGCCAGCAGCTCAATCAAGGACAGGAGAGACTACGAGCAGTACTTC. As protein: CASSSIKDRRDYEQYF.

At least ten counts were recorded for this clone. This chain connects TRBV5-4 to TRBJ2-5, with D tentatively TRBD2 (5 bases). The CDR3 runs to 13 residues. Trimming took 4 bases from V and 5 from J, leaving 12 bases between them. Germline assignment: CDR1 SGHNT and CDR2 YYREEE (reference sequence). As DNA, the CDR3 is TGTGCCAGCAGCACTCTAGCATGGGAGACCCAGTACTTC. It encodes CASSTLAWETQYF.

The V call is TRBV19, the J call TRBJ2-7, with TRBD2 identical over 10 bases. CDR1 LNHDA and CDR2 SQIVND come from the germline V gene (reference sequence). CDR3 size: 17 residues. J was trimmed by 0 bases and V by 3 bases; bases with no gene match: 8. CDR3 sequence (DNA): TGTGCCAGTAGTATCAAAGCGGGAGGGCTACCCTCCTACGAGCAGTACTTC. Its translation: CASSIKAGGLPSYEQYF.

V usage is TRBV10-1 and J usage is TRBJ2-4; 7 nucleotides agree with TRBD1. Germline lookup yields CDR1 WNHNN and CDR2 SYGVQD (reference sequence). The CDR3 is 17 residues long. Unmatched junction bases numbered 13, after V lost 2 bases and J lost 6 bases. In nucleotides, the CDR3 is TGCGCCAGCAGTGAGGACAGGGTGGCCCTCCGGGGAAACATTCAGTACTTC. Its protein is CASSEDRVALRGNIQYF.

This rearrangement joins TRBV4-3 to TRBJ2-1; TRBD2 matches 8 bases. The germline V gene encodes CDR1 LGHNA and CDR2 YSLEER. The CDR3 contains 18 residues. With 0 bases clipped from V and 3 bases from J, the junction kept 10 bases outside the gene matches. In nucleotides, the CDR3 is TGCGCCAGCAGCCAAGAGAGCGGGGGCTTAACCAACTACAATGAGCAGTTCTTC. This sequence encodes CASSQESGGLTNYNEQFF.

The gene calls are TRBV5-1 and TRBJ2-3; 9 bases fit TRBD2. Germline CDR1 SGHRS, CDR2 YFSETQ. CDR3 length: 13 residues. After removal of 5 bases from V and 4 bases from J, the junction contained 2 bases not matched to a gene. The CDR3, as DNA: TGCGCCAGCAGGGCGGGGGGGGCAGATACGCAGTATTTT. This encodes CASRAGGADTQYF.

The chain is built from TRBV7-9 and TRBJ1-4; weak D call: TRBD1 (5 bases). Germline assignment: CDR1 SEHNR and CDR2 FQNEAQ (reference sequence). The CDR3 runs 17 residues. Trimming took 1 base from V and 3 from J, leaving 15 bases between them. The CDR3 here is CASSLGLGGGPNEKLFF. The DNA of the CDR3 is TGTGCCAGCAGCTTAGGTTTGGGGGGAGGCCCTAATGAAAAACTGTTTTTT.

The rearrangement uses TRBV5-1 and TRBJ2-7; 10 bases are a match to TRBD1. The germline gives CDR1 SGHRS, CDR2 YFSETQ. The CDR3 is 14 residues long. V lost 4 bases, J lost 6 bases, and 7 bases stayed unmatched. CDR3 loop: CASSPGTGEGEQYF. The CDR3 DNA is TGCGCCAGCAGCCCAGGGACAGGGGAAGGCGAGCAGTACTTC.

The chain uses TRBV18 and TRBJ2-5, with a possible D match to TRBD1 (6 bases). The CDR3 runs 14 residues. V shed 2 bases and J shed 6 bases, with 13 bases lying between them. Germline lookup yields CDR1 KGHSH and CDR2 LQKENI. The CDR3 protein is CASSPETGIKTQYF. DNA for the CDR3: TGTGCCAGCTCACCAGAAACAGGGATAAAGACCCAGTACTTC. The full variable domain, its missing parts supplied by reference TRBV18 and TRBJ2-5, is NAGVMQNPRHLVRRRGQEARLRCSPMKGHSHVYWYRQLPEEGLKFMVYLQKENIIDESGMPKERFSAEFPKEGPSILRIQQVVRGDSAAYFCASSPETGIKTQYFGPGTRLLVL.

The rearrangement links TRBV7-8 to TRBJ1-2; possibly TRBD1 for D (6 bases). This CDR3 spans 12 amino acids. Germline loops: CDR1 SGHVS, CDR2 FQNEAQ. Deletions cut 9 bases from V and 7 bases from J, with 15 bases between. For the CDR3, the DNA is TGTGCCAGTAAAGGGGGGGGTTCTGGCTACACCTTC. Translating gives CASKGGGSGYTF.

The chain is built from TRBV28 and TRBJ2-5, with 12 positions matching TRBD2. Per the germline V gene, CDR1 is MDHEN and CDR2 is SYDVKM. The J segment lost 1 base and the V segment lost 6 bases, leaving 9 bases of the junction unmatched. This CDR3 region has 17 residues. CDR3: CASRHGGLAGIQETQYF. CDR3 nucleotide sequence: TGTGCCAGCAGGCATGGTGGACTAGCGGGAATCCAAGAGACCCAGTACTTC.

CDR3 sequence: CASSFALTGWARGGYTF. In DNA form, the CDR3 reads TGTGCCAGCAGCTTTGCCCTGACAGGGTGGGCGCGAGGAGGCTACACCTTC. The chain combines TRBV28 with TRBJ1-2; 7 positions match TRBD1. The germline CDR1 and CDR2 sequences are MDHEN and SYDVKM. This CDR3 is 17 amino acids long. J lost 8 bases, V lost 6 bases, and 21 bases had no gene match.

DNA of the CDR3: TGTGCCAGCGGGGGCGGGAACATTCAGTACTTC. Protein product: CASGGGNIQYF. The chain recombines TRBV3-1 (or the pseudogene TRBV3-2) with TRBJ2-4, with D possibly TRBD1 on 6 matching bases. The length of the CDR3 is 11 residues. The germline V gene encodes CDR1 LGHDT and CDR2 YNNKEL (reference sequence). Trimming removed 8 bases at V and 7 bases at J, with 9 bases between.

This chain links TRBV7-2 with TRBJ2-1; 9 positions match TRBD1. The CDR3 has 15 residues. The trim removed 5 bases at V and 6 bases at J, leaving 8 bases unmatched. CDR1 and CDR2 from the germline V gene are SGHTA and FQGNSA. CDR3 nucleotides: TGTGCCAGCAGCCTCGGGGGACAGGGACTCAATGAGCAGTTCTTC. It translates to CASSLGGQGLNEQFF.